Shown below are 17 T cell receptor beta chains from a single sample sequenced in a study of radiotherapy plus CTLA-4 blockade in lung cancer. Produced via immunoSEQ multiplex PCR; TCRdb's table is partial and in-frame only. This sample has about 51,000 clones, with 75% to 85% found just once. The sequences come from peripheral blood, collected from a patient treated with radiotherapy plus ipilimumab. The origin of the receptors is a human donor with non-small cell lung cancer who had a complete response to radiotherapy plus ipilimumab.

This clone was recorded only once. The V gene is TRBV5-1, the J gene TRBJ2-5; 10 bases match TRBD2. This CDR3 spans 15 amino acids. CDR1 and CDR2 from the germline V gene are SGHRS and YFSETQ. V dropped 4 bases and J dropped 1; count of bases not matched to a gene: 4. The CDR3 nucleotides are TGCGCCAGCAGCAAACTAGCGGGGTCCCAAGAGACCCAGTACTTC. It encodes CASSKLAGSQETQYF.

The chain employs TRBV27 and TRBJ2-1; 12 bases match TRBD2. Germline CDR1 MNHEY, CDR2 SMNVEV (reference sequence). The V gene end was trimmed by 3 bases and the J gene end by 6 bases; junction bases not matched to a gene: 3. The CDR3 consists of 15 residues. The CDR3 protein is CASSLLAGGINEQFF. The CDR3 DNA follows: TGTGCCAGCAGTTTGCTAGCGGGGGGGATCAATGAGCAGTTCTTC.

The chain uses TRBV7-8 and TRBJ2-7; 7 bases align to TRBD1. In germline, CDR1 is SGHVS, CDR2 FQNEAQ. The J segment lost 6 bases and the V segment lost 1 base, leaving 6 bases of the junction unmatched. The CDR3 loop spans 14 amino acids. The CDR3 loop is CASSLGQGTGEQYF. The CDR3 coding sequence is TGTGCCAGCAGCTTAGGACAGGGTACAGGCGAGCAGTACTTC.

The chain links TRBV9 to TRBJ1-1; D gene uncertain. V lost 0 bases to trimming and J lost 1 base, with 4 bases between them. From germline, CDR1 is SGDLS and CDR2 YYNGEE. The CDR3 is 13 amino acids. CDR3 in amino acids: CASSVAWNTEAFF. The CDR3 nucleotides are TGTGCCAGCAGCGTAGCCTGGAACACTGAAGCTTTCTTT.

V usage is TRBV18 and J usage is TRBJ2-2, with D possibly TRBD1 on 6 matching bases. The germline V and J ends were trimmed by 2 bases and 0 bases, with 7 bases remaining between them. This CDR3 is built from 15 residues. The germline gives CDR1 KGHSH, CDR2 LQKENI. CDR3 DNA: TGTGCCAGCTCACCAGGGACAACGAACACCGGGGAGCTGTTTTTT. Translated: CASSPGTTNTGELFF.

The chain recombines TRBV7-2 with TRBJ2-1, with D tentatively TRBD1 (6 bases). Per the germline V gene, CDR1 is SGHTA and CDR2 is FQGNSA. This CDR3 has 14 amino acids. Trimming took off 7 bases at V and 5 bases at J, with 15 bases between the two ends. CDR3 sequence (DNA): TGTGCCAGCACTCGAAGGAACAGGGACAATGAGCAGTTCTTC. As protein: CASTRRNRDNEQFF.

This rearrangement joins TRBV21-1 to TRBJ2-7; TRBD1, as called in the table, went unchecked against the DNA. TRBV21-1 is listed as a pseudogene. The CDR3 consists of 14 residues. The CDR3 region is CASLQGLSPYEQYV. The CDR3 DNA follows: TGTGCCAGCCTCCAGGGCCTCTCCCCCTACGAGCAGTACGTC.

V and J are TRBV4-1 and TRBJ2-3; 8 bases align to TRBD1. The trim removed 2 bases at V and 2 bases at J, leaving 6 bases unmatched. The CDR3 covers 16 residues. Germline V CDR1 and CDR2: MGHRA, YSYEKL. CDR3 residues: CASSQLGQDLTDTQYF. CDR3 DNA: TGCGCCAGCAGCCAATTGGGACAGGACCTCACAGATACGCAGTATTTT.

The chain employs TRBV7-2 and TRBJ2-4; D gene ambiguous. Trimming stripped 5 bases from V and 5 bases from J, with 10 bases between. Germline values: CDR1 SGHTA, CDR2 FQGNSA. This CDR3 is built from 13 residues. CDR3 nucleotide sequence: TGTGCCAGCAGCCGCTACCGCCAAAACATTCAGTACTTC. It codes for CASSRYRQNIQYF.

The rearrangement uses TRBV30 and TRBJ1-5; tentatively, D is TRBD1 (5 bases). Germline CDR1 GTSNPN, CDR2 SVGIG (reference sequence). The germline V and J ends were trimmed by 3 bases and 2 bases, with 8 bases remaining between them. The CDR3 runs 13 residues. The CDR3 loop reads CAWRGAGNQPQHF. DNA of the CDR3: TGTGCCTGGAGAGGGGCTGGCAATCAGCCCCAGCATTTT.

This chain uses TRBV2 with TRBJ1-1, with TRBD1 identical over 8 bases. CDR1 is SNHLY, CDR2 FYNNEI, per germline. Trimming at V came to 7 bases and at J to 7 bases, leaving 8 bases not matched to a gene. This CDR3 region has 13 residues. DNA for the CDR3: TGTGCCAGCACTGGGCAGGGGGCGGTTGAAGCTTTCTTT. This sequence encodes CASTGQGAVEAFF.

V gene TRBV7-6 combines with J gene TRBJ2-2, with 15 bases lining up with TRBD2. CDR1 is SGHVS, CDR2 FNYEAQ, per germline. After removal of 11 bases from V and 5 bases from J, the junction contained 12 bases not matched to a gene. CDR3 size: 17 residues. The CDR3 DNA follows: TGTGCCTTTTCGACGGGACTAGCGGGGGGCCTTACCGGGGAGCTGTTTTTT. Protein: CAFSTGLAGGLTGELFF.

The chain has TRBV4-1 and TRBJ2-6; 8 nucleotides match TRBD2. Trimming at V came to 4 bases and at J to 1 base, leaving 6 bases not matched to a gene. Per the germline V gene, CDR1 is MGHRA and CDR2 is YSYEKL. This CDR3 has 17 amino acids. CDR3 nucleotide sequence: TGCGCCAGCAGCCTCCTCGGGGGGGAATCTGGGGCCAACGTCCTGACTTTC. Its translation: CASSLLGGESGANVLTF.

In this sample, this clone turned up a few times. The J gene is TRBJ2-3, the V gene TRBV12-5; D remains ambiguous. V was trimmed by 4 bases and J by 4 bases, leaving 6 bases between them. This CDR3 spans 12 amino acids. The germline V gene encodes CDR1 LGHNT and CDR2 FRNRAP. CDR3: CASGSIADTQYF. CDR3 bases: TGTGCTAGTGGTTCCATAGCAGATACGCAGTATTTT.

This clone was seen a handful of times. The chain couples TRBV4-1 to TRBJ2-7; 7 bases match TRBD1. Germline V gene sequence: CDR1 MGHRA, CDR2 YSYEKL. This CDR3 has 15 residues. With V trimmed by 4 bases and J by 1 base, 7 bases remained unmatched. This CDR3 reads CASSLEDRRSYEQYF. CDR3 coding DNA: TGCGCCAGCAGCCTGGAGGACAGGCGTTCCTACGAGCAGTACTTC.

The V and J genes are TRBV4-3 and TRBJ2-5; 8 bases align to TRBD2. The DNA end is more similar to TRBJ2-7, so the J call may be wrong. CDR3 length equals 14 residues. Germline CDR1 is LGHNA and CDR2 is YSLEER. Here the CDR3 DNA reads TGCGCCAGCAGCCGCGGAGCGGGGGTTTACGAGCAGTACTTC. It is translated as CASSRGAGVYEQYF.

This clone was observed many times. The V gene is TRBV19, the J gene TRBJ1-1, with D hard to call. Trimming pared 0 bases from V and 11 bases from J, leaving 10 bases between. The length of the CDR3 is 12 residues. CDR1 is LNHDA and CDR2 is SQIVND in the germline V gene (reference sequence). The CDR3 DNA sequence: TGTGCCAGTAGTATAGATTGGAGTGAGGCTTTCTTT. Encoded protein: CASSIDWSEAFF.